This T cell receptor (beta chain) was identified in a study of cytomegalovirus exposure and HLA in healthy donors. A note on this clone: As yet, its antigen is unknown.

60 Vbeta and 13 Jbeta primers were used in PCR. TCRdb keeps only in-frame clones here, not all; method: immunoSEQ multiplex PCR. The table has roughly 150,000 clones, approximately 71% seen once. Study-level findings and limits: Published work reported that the classifier diagnosed cytomegalovirus status with high specificity and sensitivity. With later analysis, a missense DCLRE1C variant became linked to TCR beta V- and J-gene trimming.

The source material was PBMCs. The TCR was taken from a man aged 18 to 30 in good health and CMV-seropositive.

This CDR3 is CASNRAGGNTGELFF. DNA of the CDR3: TGTGCCAGCAACCGAGCGGGAGGGAACACCGGGGAGCTGTTTTTT. V is TRBV2 and J is TRBJ2-2; 9 bases match TRBD2. CDR3 size: 15 residues. V gave up 7 bases and J gave up 1 base; unmatched junction bases: 4. Germline V gives CDR1 SNHLY, CDR2 FYNNEI.